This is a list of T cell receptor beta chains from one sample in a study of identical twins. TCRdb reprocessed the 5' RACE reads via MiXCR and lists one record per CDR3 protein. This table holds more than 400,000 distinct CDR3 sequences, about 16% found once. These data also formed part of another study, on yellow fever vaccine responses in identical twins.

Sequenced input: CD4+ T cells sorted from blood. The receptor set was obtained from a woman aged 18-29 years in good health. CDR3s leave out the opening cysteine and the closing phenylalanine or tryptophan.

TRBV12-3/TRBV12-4	ASSSSVPTTPNNEQF
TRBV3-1	ASSQAVAGGRGYTGELF
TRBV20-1	SAIGFNTEAF
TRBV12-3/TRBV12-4	ASSFKGRTEKLF
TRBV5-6	ASSPYLPSTDTQY
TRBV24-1	ATSDQQLREQY
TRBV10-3	AISGTVNTEAF
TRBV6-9	ASTFGRGNTEAF
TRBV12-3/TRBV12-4	ASSFSGSNQPQH
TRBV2	ASSEPAYSNQPQH
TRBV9	ASSVGSGGQDTQY
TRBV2	ASRGTTNTGELF
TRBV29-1	STGQGETQY
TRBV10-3	AISGWTSGSRNEQF
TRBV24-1	ATSDQANIQY
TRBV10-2	ASTYPGPPNTGELF
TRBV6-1	ASRRTPAGEILDTQY
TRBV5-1	ASSLGPVSSYNEQF
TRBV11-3	ASSTRTGSYNEQF
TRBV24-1	ATSEFTSGRPNEQF
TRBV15	ATSRGGSKNYGYT
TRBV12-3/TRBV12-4	ASSLGLAGTGGELF
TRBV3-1	ASSQLGTGETQY
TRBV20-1	SARAQGSAGELF